This T cell receptor (beta chain) was obtained from a study of shared clonotypes between healthy human individuals. The CDR3 has 18 residues. Germline assignment: CDR1 SGDLS and CDR2 YYNGEE. J was trimmed by 7 bases and V by 3 bases; bases with no gene match: 15. Assay execution took place at the deep level. Generated by immunoSEQ multiplex PCR, the TCRdb table keeps only in-frame clones and is missing some. Altogether approximately 2.3 million clones are present, 80% to 95% being singletons, with the ten largest covering around 0.4%. Sequencing was done on a sample of naive CD4+ T cells from PBMCs. Subset indicated: CD45RA+ positively selected. The receptor comes from a man between 18 and 35 years old in good health. Some clones in this sample may be carry-over from other donors' samples. The genes are TRBV9 and TRBJ2-1, with 11 nucleotides matching TRBD2. This CDR3 reads CASSATLGGTSGNNEQFF. In DNA form, the CDR3 reads TGTGCCAGCAGCGCCACCCTAGGTGGGACTAGCGGTAATAATGAGCAGTTCTTC.